A selection of T cell receptor beta chains follows, all from one sample in a study of cytomegalovirus exposure and HLA in healthy donors. Here immunoSEQ multiplex PCR was the method, and the copy in TCRdb shows in-frame clones only, minus some. The profile covers 150,000 to 200,000 clones, with 75% to 80% appearing a single time and around an eighth taken by the ten largest. What was sequenced was PBMCs. The receptors were gathered from a man in his fifties in good health and CMV-seropositive. Each CDR3 is given with its conserved first and last residue. Fields, in order: J gene, V gene, clone size, D gene, CDR3 protein, CDR3 DNA. D genes are given only for firm matches. Size is omitted from some rows. Given values are once, few, many or a class for expanded clones.

TRBJ1-1 | TRBV28 | NA | NA | CASSPTVSSTEAFF | TGTGCCAGCAGTCCCACCGTCAGTTCAACTGAAGCTTTCTTT
TRBJ1-2 | TRBV5-5 | once | NA | CASSTDSYYGYTF | TGTGCCAGCAGCACAGACAGTTACTATGGCTACACCTTC
TRBJ1-3 | TRBV27 | NA | TRBD1 | CASSLQGASGNTIYF | TGTGCCAGCAGCCTACAGGGGGCATCTGGAAACACCATATATTTT
TRBJ2-5 | TRBV27 | NA | TRBD1 | CASSFDRGGMETQYF | TGTGCCAGCAGTTTCGACAGGGGTGGGATGGAGACCCAGTACTTC
TRBJ1-2 | TRBV21-1 | NA | NA | CASTRQGETDGYTF | TGTGCCAGCACACGACAGGGGGAAACGGATGGCTACACCTTC
TRBJ1-3 | TRBV9 | NA | NA | CASRGAPTEGGNTIYF | TGTGCCAGCAGGGGTGCCCCGACGGAGGGAGGAAACACCATATATTTT
TRBJ2-1 | TRBV10-1 | NA | NA | CASSFTRSYNEQFF | TGCGCCAGCAGTTTTACACGCTCCTACAATGAGCAGTTCTTC
TRBJ1-1 | TRBV6-4 | NA | NA | CASSRGTSETEAFF | TGTGCCAGCAGTCGCGGGACCTCGGAAACTGAAGCTTTCTTT
TRBJ2-1 | TRBV4-1 | NA | NA | CASSQPTRSNEQFF | TGCGCCAGCAGCCAGCCCACGAGAAGCAATGAGCAGTTCTTC
TRBJ1-3 | TRBV2 | NA | NA | CASSDRDPGNTIYF | TGTGCCAGCAGTGACAGGGATCCTGGAAACACCATATATTTT
TRBJ2-3 | TRBV27 | NA | TRBD2 | CASSLGTSADTQYF | TGTGCCAGCAGTTTGGGGACTAGTGCAGATACGCAGTATTTT
TRBJ1-1 | TRBV4-1 | NA | NA | CASSRNGMRNTEAFF | TGCGCCAGCAGCCGGAACGGGATGAGGAACACTGAAGCTTTCTTT
TRBJ1-2 | TRBV6-5 | NA | NA | CASMKGDYGYTF | TGTGCCAGCATGAAGGGAGACTATGGCTACACCTTC
TRBJ2-2 | TRBV11-2 | NA | NA | CASSSTGGELFF | TGTGCCAGCAGCTCTACAGGGGGGGAGCTGTTTTTT
TRBJ1-1 | TRBV6-5 | NA | NA | CASSYSFIGNTEAFF | TGTGCCAGCAGTTACTCCTTTATCGGGAACACTGAAGCTTTCTTT
TRBJ2-1 | TRBV7-2 | NA | NA | CASSPWGAGVGNEQFF | TGTGCCAGCAGCCCCTGGGGGGCGGGGGTAGGGAATGAGCAGTTCTTC
TRBJ1-2 | TRBV29-1 | NA | TRBD1 | CSVEGQDYGYTF | TGCAGCGTTGAGGGACAGGACTATGGCTACACCTTC
TRBJ1-1 | TRBV5-6 | NA | TRBD1 | CASSAPTGENGLSTEAFF | TGTGCCAGCAGCGCACCGACAGGGGAGAACGGGCTGAGCACTGAAGCTTTCTTT
TRBJ1-1 | TRBV15 | once | TRBD1 | CATSSRQGNTEAFF | TGTGCCACCAGCAGTCGACAGGGGAACACTGAAGCTTTCTTT
TRBJ1-4 | TRBV19 | NA | TRBD1 | CASSDTGTGDEKLFF | TGTGCCAGTAGTGATACCGGGACAGGGGATGAAAAACTGTTTTTT
TRBJ1-2 | TRBV6-1 | NA | TRBD1 | CASLTLGGLGSGYTF | TGTGCCAGCCTTACCTTAGGGGGCTTAGGGAGTGGCTACACCTTC
TRBJ1-1 | TRBV18 | NA | TRBD1 | CASSPYGTGNTEAFF | TGTGCCAGCTCACCTTACGGGACAGGGAACACTGAAGCTTTCTTT
TRBJ2-5 | TRBV7-2 | few | TRBD2 | CASSLARGFQETQYF | TGTGCCAGCAGCTTAGCGCGGGGGTTTCAAGAGACCCAGTACTTC
TRBJ2-5 | TRBV29-1 | NA | TRBD1 | CSAPRKSQGAGETQYF | TGCAGCGCACCAAGAAAATCACAGGGGGCAGGAGAGACCCAGTACTTC
TRBJ2-5 | TRBV5-1 | NA | TRBD2 | CASSSRGGNQETQYF | TGCGCCAGCAGCTCCCGCGGGGGGAACCAAGAGACCCAGTACTTC
TRBJ2-1 | TRBV5-4 | NA | NA | CASSGEGESSYNEQFF | TGTGCCAGCAGTGGCGAAGGGGAATCCTCCTACAATGAGCAGTTCTTC
TRBJ2-5 | TRBV6-1 | NA | NA | CASSEVTSRTQYF | TGTGCCAGCAGTGAAGTAACCTCGCGGACCCAGTACTTC
TRBJ1-1 | TRBV27 | once | NA | CASSLLGQNSNTEAFF | TGTGCCAGCAGTTTATTGGGGCAGAACTCGAACACTGAAGCTTTCTTT
TRBJ1-1 | TRBV10-3 | NA | NA | CAIKGPGNTEAFF | TGTGCCATCAAGGGGCCAGGGAACACTGAAGCTTTCTTT
TRBJ1-3 | TRBV7-7 | NA | NA | CASSLAPGSGNTIYF | TGTGCCAGCAGCTTAGCCCCGGGCTCTGGAAACACCATATATTTT
TRBJ2-3 | TRBV2 | NA | TRBD1 | CASRRQGSSTDTQYF | TGTGCCAGCAGACGACAGGGATCAAGCACAGATACGCAGTATTTT
TRBJ2-7 | TRBV6-1 | few | NA | CSSSEGPYEQYF | TGTTCCAGCAGTGAAGGGCCATACGAGCAGTACTTC
TRBJ2-7 | TRBV10-1 | NA | TRBD1 | CASSADRDYEQYF | TGCGCCAGCAGTGCGGACAGGGACTACGAGCAGTACTTC
TRBJ2-5 | TRBV4-2 | few | TRBD2 | CASSQDLGGGQETQYF | TGTGCCAGCAGCCAAGATCTTGGCGGGGGGCAAGAGACCCAGTACTTC
TRBJ1-2 | TRBV7-8 | NA | TRBD1 | CASSLAGQGINYGYTF | TGTGCCAGCAGCTTAGCGGGACAGGGTATTAACTATGGCTACACCTTC
TRBJ1-1 | TRBV29-1 | NA | NA | CSVDQGLPNTEAFF | TGCAGCGTTGACCAGGGGCTCCCGAACACTGAAGCTTTCTTT
TRBJ2-2 | TRBV13 | once | TRBD1 | CASRPTRTGTGELFF | TGTGCCAGCAGGCCAACTCGGACAGGCACCGGGGAGCTGTTTTTT
TRBJ2-1 | TRBV18 | few | TRBD2 | CASSFSGVSYNEQFF | TGTGCCAGCTCCTTTAGCGGGGTCTCCTACAATGAGCAGTTCTTC
TRBJ1-2 | TRBV2 | NA | TRBD1 | CASSIQGGMSNYGYTF | TGTGCCAGCAGTATACAGGGGGGGATGTCTAACTATGGCTACACCTTC
TRBJ2-2 | TRBV5-8 | NA | NA | CASMKQLSTGELFF | TGTGCCAGCATGAAACAGCTATCCACCGGGGAGCTGTTTTTT
TRBJ2-1 | TRBV5-1 | NA | TRBD1 | CASSGMRQGATYNEQFF | TGCGCCAGCAGCGGAATGAGACAGGGGGCCACCTACAATGAGCAGTTCTTC
TRBJ2-7 | TRBV18 | NA | TRBD2 | CASSPSGGGRSFYEQYF | TGTGCCAGCTCACCCTCAGGCGGGGGGAGGTCTTTTTACGAGCAGTACTTC
TRBJ1-1 | TRBV27 | NA | TRBD1 | CASTPNRGRRGTEAFF | TGTGCCAGCACCCCAAACAGGGGGCGCCGGGGCACTGAAGCTTTCTTT
TRBJ1-2 | TRBV19 | NA | TRBD1 | CASIGQGPGDYGYTF | TGTGCCAGTATCGGACAGGGCCCTGGGGACTATGGCTACACCTTC
TRBJ2-2 | TRBV19 | NA | TRBD1 | CASKTGTGLTGELFF | TGTGCCAGTAAGACCGGGACAGGGTTGACTGGGGAGCTGTTTTTT
TRBJ2-7 | TRBV29-1 | NA | NA | CSVAGGDEQYF | TGCAGCGTTGCAGGCGGGGACGAGCAGTACTTC
TRBJ1-4 | TRBV5-1 | once | NA | CASSWGGAKDEKLFF | TGCGCCAGCAGCTGGGGGGGGGCCAAGGATGAAAAACTGTTTTTT
TRBJ2-3 | TRBV11-2 | NA | NA | CASSSFGDTQYF | TGTGCCAGCAGCTCGTTCGGAGATACGCAGTATTTT
TRBJ1-2 | TRBV19 | NA | NA | CASSRDGQNYGYTF | TGTGCCAGTAGTAGGGACGGACAGAACTATGGCTACACCTTC